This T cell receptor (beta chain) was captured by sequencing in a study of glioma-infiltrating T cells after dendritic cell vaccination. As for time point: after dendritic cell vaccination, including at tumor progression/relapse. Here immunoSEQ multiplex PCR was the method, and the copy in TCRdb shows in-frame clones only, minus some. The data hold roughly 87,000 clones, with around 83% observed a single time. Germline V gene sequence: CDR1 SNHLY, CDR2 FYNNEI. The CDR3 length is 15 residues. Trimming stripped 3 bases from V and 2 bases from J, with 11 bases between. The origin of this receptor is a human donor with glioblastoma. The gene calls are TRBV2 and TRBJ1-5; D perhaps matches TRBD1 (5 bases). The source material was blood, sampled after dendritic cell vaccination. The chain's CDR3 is CASSELGGRNQPQHF. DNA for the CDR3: TGTGCCAGCAGTGAGCTGGGGGGACGCAATCAGCCCCAGCATTTT.